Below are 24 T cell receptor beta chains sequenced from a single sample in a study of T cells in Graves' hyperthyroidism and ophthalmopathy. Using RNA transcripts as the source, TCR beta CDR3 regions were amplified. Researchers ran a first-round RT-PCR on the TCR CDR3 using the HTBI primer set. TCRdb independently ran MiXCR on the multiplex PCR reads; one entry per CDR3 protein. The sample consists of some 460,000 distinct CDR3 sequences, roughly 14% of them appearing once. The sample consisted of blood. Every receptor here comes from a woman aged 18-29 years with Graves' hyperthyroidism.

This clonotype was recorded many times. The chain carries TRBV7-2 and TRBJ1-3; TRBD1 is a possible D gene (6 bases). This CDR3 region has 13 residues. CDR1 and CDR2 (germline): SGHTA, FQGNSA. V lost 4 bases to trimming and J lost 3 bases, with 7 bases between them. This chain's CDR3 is CASSSGDGNTIYF. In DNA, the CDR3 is TGTGCCAGCAGCTCAGGGGATGGAAACACCATATATTTT.

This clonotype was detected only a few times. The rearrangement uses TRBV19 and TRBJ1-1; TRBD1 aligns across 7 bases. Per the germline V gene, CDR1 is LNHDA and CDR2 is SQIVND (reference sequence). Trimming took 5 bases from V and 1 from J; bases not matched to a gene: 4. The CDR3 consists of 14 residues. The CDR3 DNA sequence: TGTGCCAGTAGTTTCAGGGGGGGGAACACTGAAGCTTTCTTT. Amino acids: CASSFRGGNTEAFF.

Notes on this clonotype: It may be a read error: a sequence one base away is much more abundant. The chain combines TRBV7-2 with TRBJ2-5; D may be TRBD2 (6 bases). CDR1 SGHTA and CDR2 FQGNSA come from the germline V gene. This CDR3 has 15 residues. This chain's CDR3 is CAAGQKGLSYETQCF. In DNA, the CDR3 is TGTGCCGCAGGCCAGAAAGGACTAAGCTACGAGACCCAGTGCTTC.

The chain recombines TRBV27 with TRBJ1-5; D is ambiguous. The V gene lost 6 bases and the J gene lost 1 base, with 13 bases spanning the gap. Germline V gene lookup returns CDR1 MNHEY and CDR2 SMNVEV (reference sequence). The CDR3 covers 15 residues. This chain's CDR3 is CASRMTPGSNQPQHF. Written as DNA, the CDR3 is TGTGCCAGCAGAATGACTCCTGGAAGCAATCAGCCCCAGCATTTT.

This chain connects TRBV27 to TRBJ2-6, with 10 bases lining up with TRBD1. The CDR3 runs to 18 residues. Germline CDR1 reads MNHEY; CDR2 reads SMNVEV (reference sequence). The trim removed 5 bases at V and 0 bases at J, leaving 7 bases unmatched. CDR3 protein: CASSPPTGGRSGANVLTF. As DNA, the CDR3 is TGTGCCAGCAGTCCACCGACAGGGGGCCGCTCTGGGGCCAACGTCCTGACTTTC.

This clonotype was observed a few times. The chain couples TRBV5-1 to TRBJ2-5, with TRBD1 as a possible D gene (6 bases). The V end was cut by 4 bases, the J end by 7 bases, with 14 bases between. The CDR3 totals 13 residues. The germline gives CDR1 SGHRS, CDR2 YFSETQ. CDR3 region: CASSAGTSGTQYF. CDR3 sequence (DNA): TGCGCCAGCAGCGCAGGGACATCGGGGACCCAGTACTTC.

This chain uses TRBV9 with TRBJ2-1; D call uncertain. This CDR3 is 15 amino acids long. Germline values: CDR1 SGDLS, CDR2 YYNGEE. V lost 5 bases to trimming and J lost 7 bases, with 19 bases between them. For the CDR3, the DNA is TGTGCCAGCAGTGATGACATGAACACCCATAATGAGCAGTTCTTC. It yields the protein CASSDDMNTHNEQFF. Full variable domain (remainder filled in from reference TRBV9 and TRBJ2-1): DSGVTQTPKHLITATGQRVTLRCSPRSGDLSVYWYQQSLDQGLQFLIQYYNGEERAKGNILERFSAQQFPDLHSELNLSSLELGDSALYFCASSDDMNTHNEQFFGPGTRLTVL.

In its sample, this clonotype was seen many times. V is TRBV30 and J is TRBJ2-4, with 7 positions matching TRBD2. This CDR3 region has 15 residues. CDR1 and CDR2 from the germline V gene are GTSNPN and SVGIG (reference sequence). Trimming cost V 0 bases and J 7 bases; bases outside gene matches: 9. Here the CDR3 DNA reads TGTGCCTGGAGTGTCGGCGGGAGAGGTCCCAACATTCAGTACTTC. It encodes CAWSVGGRGPNIQYF.

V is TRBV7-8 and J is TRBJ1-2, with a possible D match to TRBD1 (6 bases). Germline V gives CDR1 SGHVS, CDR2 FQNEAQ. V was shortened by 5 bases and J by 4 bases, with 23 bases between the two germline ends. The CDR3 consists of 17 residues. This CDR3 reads CASSVTTGSGSIYGYTF. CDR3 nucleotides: TGTGCCAGCAGCGTCACCACAGGGTCGGGGTCAATCTATGGCTACACCTTC.

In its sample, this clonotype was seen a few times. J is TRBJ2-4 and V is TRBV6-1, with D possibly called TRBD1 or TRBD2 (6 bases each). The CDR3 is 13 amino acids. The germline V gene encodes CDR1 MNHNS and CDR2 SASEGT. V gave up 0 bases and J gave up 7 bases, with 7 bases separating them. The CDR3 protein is CASSEAGGNIQYF. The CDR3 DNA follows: TGTGCCAGCAGTGAAGCAGGGGGGAACATTCAGTACTTC.

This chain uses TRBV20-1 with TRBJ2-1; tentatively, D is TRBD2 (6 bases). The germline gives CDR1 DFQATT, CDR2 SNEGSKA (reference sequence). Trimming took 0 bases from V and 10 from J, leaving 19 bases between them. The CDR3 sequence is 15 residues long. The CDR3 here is CSARDPGLDAGEQFF. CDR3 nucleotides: TGCAGTGCTAGAGACCCGGGACTCGATGCCGGGGAGCAGTTCTTC.

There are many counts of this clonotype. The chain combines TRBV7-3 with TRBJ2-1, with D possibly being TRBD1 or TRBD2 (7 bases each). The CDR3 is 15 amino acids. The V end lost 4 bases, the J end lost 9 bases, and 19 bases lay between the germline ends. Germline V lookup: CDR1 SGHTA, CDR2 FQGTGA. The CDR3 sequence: CASSSSPAGGGEQFF. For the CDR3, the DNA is TGTGCCAGCAGCTCATCTCCCGCAGGGGGGGGTGAGCAGTTCTTC.

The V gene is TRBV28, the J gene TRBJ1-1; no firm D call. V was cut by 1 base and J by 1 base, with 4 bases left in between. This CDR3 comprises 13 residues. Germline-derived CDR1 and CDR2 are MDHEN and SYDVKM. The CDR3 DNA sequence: TGTGCCAGCAGTTTATATGCGAACACTGAAGCTTTCTTT. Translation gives CASSLYANTEAFF.

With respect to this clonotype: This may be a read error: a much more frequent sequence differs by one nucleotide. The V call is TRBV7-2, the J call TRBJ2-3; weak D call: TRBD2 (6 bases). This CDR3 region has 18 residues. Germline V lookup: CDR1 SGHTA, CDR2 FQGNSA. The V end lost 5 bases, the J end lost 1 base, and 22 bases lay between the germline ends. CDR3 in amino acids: CASSPEASEGPRTDTQYF. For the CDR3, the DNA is TGTGCCAGCAGCCCGGAGGCTAGCGAGGGACCGCGCACAGATACGCAGTATTTT.

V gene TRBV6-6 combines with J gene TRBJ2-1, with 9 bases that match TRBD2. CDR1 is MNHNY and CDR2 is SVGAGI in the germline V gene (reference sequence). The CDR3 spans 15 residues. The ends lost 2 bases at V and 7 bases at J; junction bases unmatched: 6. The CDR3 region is CASSYSAGGGNEQFF. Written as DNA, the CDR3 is TGTGCCAGCAGTTACAGTGCGGGGGGGGGTAATGAGCAGTTCTTC.

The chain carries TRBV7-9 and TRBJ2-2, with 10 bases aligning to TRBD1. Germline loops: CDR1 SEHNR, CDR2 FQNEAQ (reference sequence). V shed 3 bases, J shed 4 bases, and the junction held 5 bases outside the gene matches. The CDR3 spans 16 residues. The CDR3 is CASSFDRGPGTGELFF. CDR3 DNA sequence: TGTGCCAGCAGCTTCGACAGGGGGCCTGGCACCGGGGAGCTGTTTTTT.

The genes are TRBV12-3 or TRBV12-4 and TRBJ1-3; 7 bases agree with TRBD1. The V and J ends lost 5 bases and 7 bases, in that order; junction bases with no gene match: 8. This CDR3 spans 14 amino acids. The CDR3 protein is CASSRQGGGNTIYF. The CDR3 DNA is TGTGCCAGCAGTCGACAGGGAGGGGGGAACACCATATATTTT.

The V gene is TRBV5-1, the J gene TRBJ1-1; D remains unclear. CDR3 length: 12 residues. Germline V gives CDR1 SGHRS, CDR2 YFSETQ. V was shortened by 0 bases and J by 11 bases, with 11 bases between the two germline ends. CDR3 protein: CASSLDGGLAFF. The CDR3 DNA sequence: TGCGCCAGCAGCTTGGATGGAGGGCTGGCTTTCTTT.

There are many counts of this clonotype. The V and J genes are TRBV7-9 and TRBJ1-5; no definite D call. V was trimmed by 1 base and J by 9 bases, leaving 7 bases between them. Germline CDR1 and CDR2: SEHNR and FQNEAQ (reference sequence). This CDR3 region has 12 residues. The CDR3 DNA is TGTGCCAGCAGCTTAGGCCCGGGGCCCCAGCATTTT. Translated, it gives CASSLGPGPQHF.

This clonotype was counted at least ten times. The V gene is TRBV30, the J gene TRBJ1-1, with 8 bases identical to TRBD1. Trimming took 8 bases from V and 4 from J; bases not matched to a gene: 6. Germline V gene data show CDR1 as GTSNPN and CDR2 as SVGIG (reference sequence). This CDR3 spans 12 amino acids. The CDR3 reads CANDRGGTEAFF. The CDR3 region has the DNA TGTGCCAACGACAGGGGAGGCACTGAAGCTTTCTTT.

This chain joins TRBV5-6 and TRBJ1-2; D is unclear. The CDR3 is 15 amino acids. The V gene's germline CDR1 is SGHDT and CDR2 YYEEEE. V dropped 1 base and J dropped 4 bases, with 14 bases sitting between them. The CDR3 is CASSLRTAGSYGYTF. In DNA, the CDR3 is TGTGCCAGCAGCTTGAGAACAGCCGGTAGCTATGGCTACACCTTC.

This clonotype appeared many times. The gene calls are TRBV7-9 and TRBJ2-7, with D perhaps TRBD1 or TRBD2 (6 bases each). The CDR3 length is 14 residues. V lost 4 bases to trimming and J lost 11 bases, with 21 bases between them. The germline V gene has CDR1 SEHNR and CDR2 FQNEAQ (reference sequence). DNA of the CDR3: TGTGCCAGCAGCTCCGGGCGGGACACCCAACGAGAGTACTTC. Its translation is CASSSGRDTQREYF.

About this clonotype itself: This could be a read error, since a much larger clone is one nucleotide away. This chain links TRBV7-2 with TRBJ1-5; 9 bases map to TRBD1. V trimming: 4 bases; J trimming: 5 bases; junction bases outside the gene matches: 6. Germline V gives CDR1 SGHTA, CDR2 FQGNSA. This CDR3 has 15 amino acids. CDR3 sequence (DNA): TGTGCCAGCAGCTCAGTACAGGGGGCCGATCAGCCCCAGCATTTT. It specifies CASSSVQGADQPQHF. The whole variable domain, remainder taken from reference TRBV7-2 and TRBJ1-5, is GAGVSQSPSNKVTEKGKDVELRCDPISGHTALYWYRQSLGQGLEFLIYFQGNSAPDKSGLPSDRFSAERTGGSVSTLTIQRTQQEDSAVYLCASSSVQGADQPQHFGDGTRLSIL.

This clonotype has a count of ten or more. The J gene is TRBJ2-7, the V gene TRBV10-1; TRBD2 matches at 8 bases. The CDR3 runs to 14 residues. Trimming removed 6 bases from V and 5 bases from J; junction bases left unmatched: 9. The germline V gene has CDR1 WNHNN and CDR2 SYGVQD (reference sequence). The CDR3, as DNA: TGCGCCAGCAGCCGGGGGGGAGTTCCCCACGAGCAGTACTTC. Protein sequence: CASSRGGVPHEQYF.